The sequence of this T cell receptor (beta chain) was determined in a study of blood T cell repertoires in COVID-19. Profiling relied on immunoSEQ multiplex PCR, and the TCRdb table lists in-frame clones only, not all of them. The sample lists fewer than 300,000 clones; approximately 89% were seen once. V dropped 6 bases and J dropped 1 base, with 9 bases sitting between them. The CDR3 is 13 amino acids. The germline gives CDR1 MDHEN, CDR2 SYDVKM. This chain links TRBV28 with TRBJ1-1; TRBD1 might be the D (6 bases). Specimen: PBMCs or T cells enriched from blood (not recorded which). The receptor was derived from a middle-aged woman with acute COVID-19. CDR3 DNA sequence: TGTGCCAGCAGGTCGGGACAGAACACTGAAGCTTTCTTT. Translation gives CASRSGQNTEAFF.